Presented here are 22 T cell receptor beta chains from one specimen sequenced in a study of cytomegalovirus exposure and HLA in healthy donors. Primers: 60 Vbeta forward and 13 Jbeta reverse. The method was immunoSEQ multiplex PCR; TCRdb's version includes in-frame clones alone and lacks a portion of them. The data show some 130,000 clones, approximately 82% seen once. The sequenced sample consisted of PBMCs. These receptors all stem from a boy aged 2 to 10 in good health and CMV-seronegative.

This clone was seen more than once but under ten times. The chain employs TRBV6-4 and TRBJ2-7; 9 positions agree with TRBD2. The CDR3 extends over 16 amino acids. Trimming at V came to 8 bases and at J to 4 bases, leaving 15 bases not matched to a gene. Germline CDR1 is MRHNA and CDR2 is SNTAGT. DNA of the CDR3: TGTGCCAGCGTCCACCAGAGGGTAGCGGGGGAGTACGAGCAGTACTTC. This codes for CASVHQRVAGEYEQYF.

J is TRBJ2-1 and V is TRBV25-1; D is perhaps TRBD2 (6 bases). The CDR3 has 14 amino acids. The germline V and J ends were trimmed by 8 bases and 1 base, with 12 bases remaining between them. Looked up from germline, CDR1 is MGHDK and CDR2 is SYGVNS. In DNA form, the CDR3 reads TGTGCCAGCTTGCGGGGCGGATCCTACAATGAGCAGTTCTTC. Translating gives CASLRGGSYNEQFF. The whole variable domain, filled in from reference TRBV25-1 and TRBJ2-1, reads EADIYQTPRYLVIGTGKKITLECSQTMGHDKMYWYQQDPGMELHLIHYSYGVNSTEKGDLSSESTVSRIRTEHFPLTLESARPSHTSQYLCASLRGGSYNEQFFGPGTRLTVL.

The CDR3 here is CASSTLRDRGLLYDYGYTF. CDR3 DNA sequence: TGTGCCAGTAGTACCCTCCGGGACAGGGGGTTATTGTATGACTATGGCTACACCTTC. The J gene is TRBJ1-2, the V gene TRBV19; TRBD1 agrees at 11 bases. The V gene end was trimmed by 4 bases and the J gene end by 3 bases; junction bases not matched to a gene: 16. This CDR3 contains 19 residues. Per germline, CDR1 LNHDA and CDR2 SQIVND (reference sequence).

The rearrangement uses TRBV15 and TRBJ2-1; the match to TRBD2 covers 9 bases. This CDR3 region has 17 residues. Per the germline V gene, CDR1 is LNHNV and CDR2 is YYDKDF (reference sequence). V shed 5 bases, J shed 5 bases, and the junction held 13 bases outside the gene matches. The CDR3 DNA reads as TGTGCCACCAGCCCCGGCCATAGCGGGAGATCCCACAATGAGCAGTTCTTC. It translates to CATSPGHSGRSHNEQFF.

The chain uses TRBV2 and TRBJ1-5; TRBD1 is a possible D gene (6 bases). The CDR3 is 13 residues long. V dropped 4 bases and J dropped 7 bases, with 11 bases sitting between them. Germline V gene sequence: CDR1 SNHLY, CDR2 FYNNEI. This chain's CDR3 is CASSVTGPQPQHF. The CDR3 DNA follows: TGTGCCAGCAGTGTTACAGGGCCCCAGCCCCAGCATTTT.

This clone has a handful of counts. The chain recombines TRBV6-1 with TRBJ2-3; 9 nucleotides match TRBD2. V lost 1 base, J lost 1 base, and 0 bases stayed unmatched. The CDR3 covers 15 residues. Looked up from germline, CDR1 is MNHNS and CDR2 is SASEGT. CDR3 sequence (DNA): TGTGCCAGCAGTGAAGAGCGGGGGGGCACAGATACGCAGTATTTT. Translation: CASSEERGGTDTQYF.

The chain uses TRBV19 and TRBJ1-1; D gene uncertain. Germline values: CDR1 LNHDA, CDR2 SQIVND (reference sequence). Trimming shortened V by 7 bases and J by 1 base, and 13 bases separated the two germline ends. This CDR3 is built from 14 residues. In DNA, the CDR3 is TGTGCCAGTACCGACGGGGATGGGAACACTGAAGCTTTCTTT. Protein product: CASTDGDGNTEAFF.

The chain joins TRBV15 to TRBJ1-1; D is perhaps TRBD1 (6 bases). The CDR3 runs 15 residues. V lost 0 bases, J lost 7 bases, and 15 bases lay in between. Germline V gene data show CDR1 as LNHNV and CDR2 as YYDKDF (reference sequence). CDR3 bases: TGTGCCACCAGCAGAGATCGAAGCGGGGGCGGTGAAGCTTTCTTT. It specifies CATSRDRSGGGEAFF.

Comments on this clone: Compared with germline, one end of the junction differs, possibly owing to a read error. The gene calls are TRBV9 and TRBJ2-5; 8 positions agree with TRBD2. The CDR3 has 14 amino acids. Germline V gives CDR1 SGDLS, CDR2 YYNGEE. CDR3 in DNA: TGTGCCAGCAGCGTAGAGGGGAAAGCGGGAGTCCCGCACTTC. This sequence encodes CASSVEGKAGVPHF.

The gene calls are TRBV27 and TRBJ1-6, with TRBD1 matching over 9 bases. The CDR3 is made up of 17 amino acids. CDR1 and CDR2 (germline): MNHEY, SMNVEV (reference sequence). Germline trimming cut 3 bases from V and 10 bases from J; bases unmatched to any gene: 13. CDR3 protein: CASSFPRPGQGGSPLHF. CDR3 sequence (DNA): TGTGCCAGCAGTTTCCCGAGGCCGGGACAGGGCGGCTCACCCCTCCACTTT.

This CDR3 is CASSPGGTKLQTINTIYF. As DNA, the CDR3 is TGTGCCAGCAGCCCGGGAGGGACAAAACTCCAGACAATAAACACCATATATTTT. This sequence joins TRBV5-5 and TRBJ1-3; possibly TRBD1 for D (6 bases). V gave up 4 bases and J gave up 6 bases, with 26 bases separating them. CDR3 size: 18 residues. CDR1 is SGHKS and CDR2 is YYEKEE in the germline V gene (reference sequence). The complete variable domain, with remaining parts taken from reference TRBV5-5 and TRBJ1-3, reads DAGVTQSPTHLIKTRGQQVTLRCSPISGHKSVSWYQQVLGQGPQFIFQYYEKEERGRGNFPDRFSARQFPNYSSELNVNALLLGDSALYLCASSPGGTKLQTINTIYFGEGSWLTVV.

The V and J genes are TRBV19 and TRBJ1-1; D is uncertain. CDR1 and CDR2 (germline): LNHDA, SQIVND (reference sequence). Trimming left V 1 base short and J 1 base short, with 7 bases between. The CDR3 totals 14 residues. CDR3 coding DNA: TGTGCCAGTAGTATAGTCGTCGGGAACACTGAAGCTTTCTTT. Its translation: CASSIVVGNTEAFF. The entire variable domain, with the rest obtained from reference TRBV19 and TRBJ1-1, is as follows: DGGITQSPKYLFRKEGQNVTLSCEQNLNHDAMYWYRQDPGQGLRLIYYSQIVNDFQKGDIAEGYSVSREKKESFPLTVTSAQKNPTAFYLCASSIVVGNTEAFFGQGTRLTVV.

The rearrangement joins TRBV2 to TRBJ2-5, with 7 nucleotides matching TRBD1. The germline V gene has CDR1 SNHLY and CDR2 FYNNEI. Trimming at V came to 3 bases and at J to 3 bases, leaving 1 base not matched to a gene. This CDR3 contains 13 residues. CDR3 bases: TGTGCCAGCAGTGATACAGGGGAAGAGACCCAGTACTTC. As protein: CASSDTGEETQYF.

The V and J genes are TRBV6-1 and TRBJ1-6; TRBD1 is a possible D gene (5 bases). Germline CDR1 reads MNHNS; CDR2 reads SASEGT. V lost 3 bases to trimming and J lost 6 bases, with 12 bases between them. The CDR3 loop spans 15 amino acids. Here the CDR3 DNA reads TGTGCCAGCAGTGAGGCATCCGGGGGTAATTCACCCCTCCACTTT. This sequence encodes CASSEASGGNSPLHF.

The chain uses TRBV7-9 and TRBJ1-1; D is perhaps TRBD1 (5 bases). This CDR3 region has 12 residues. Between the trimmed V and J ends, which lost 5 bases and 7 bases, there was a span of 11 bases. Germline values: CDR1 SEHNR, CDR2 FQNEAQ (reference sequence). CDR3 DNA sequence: TGTGCCAGCAGCCCCGGGGGGGGTGAAGCTTTCTTT. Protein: CASSPGGGEAFF.

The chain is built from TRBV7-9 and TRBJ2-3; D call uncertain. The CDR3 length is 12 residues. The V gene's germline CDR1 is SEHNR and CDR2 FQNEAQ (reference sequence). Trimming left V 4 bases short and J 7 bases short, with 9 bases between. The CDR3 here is CASSSQTHTQYF. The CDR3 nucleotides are TGTGCCAGCAGCTCCCAGACTCATACGCAGTATTTT.

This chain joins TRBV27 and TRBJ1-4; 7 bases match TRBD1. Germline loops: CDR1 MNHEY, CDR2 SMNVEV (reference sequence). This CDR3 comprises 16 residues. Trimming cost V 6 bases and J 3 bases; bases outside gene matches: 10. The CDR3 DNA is TGTGCCAGCAGACGGGACAGCACAGTTCCTAATGAAAAACTGTTTTTT. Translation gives CASRRDSTVPNEKLFF.

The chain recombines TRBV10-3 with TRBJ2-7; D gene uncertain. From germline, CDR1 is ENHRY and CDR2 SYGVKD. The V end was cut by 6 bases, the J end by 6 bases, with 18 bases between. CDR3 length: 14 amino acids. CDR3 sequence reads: CAISSAAPVSEQYV. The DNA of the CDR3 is TGTGCCATCAGCTCGGCCGCGCCTGTGAGCGAGCAGTACGTC.

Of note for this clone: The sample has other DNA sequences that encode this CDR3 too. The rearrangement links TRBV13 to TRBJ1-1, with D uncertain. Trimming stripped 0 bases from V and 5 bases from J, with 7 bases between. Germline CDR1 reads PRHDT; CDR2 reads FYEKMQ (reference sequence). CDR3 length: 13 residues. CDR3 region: CASSLGGGTEAFF. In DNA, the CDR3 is TGTGCCAGCAGCTTAGGGGGAGGTACTGAAGCTTTCTTT.

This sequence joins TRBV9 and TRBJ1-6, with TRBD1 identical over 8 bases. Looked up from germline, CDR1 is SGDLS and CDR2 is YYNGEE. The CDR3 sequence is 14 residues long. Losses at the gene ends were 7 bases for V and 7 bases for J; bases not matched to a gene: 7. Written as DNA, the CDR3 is TGTGCCAGCGGTCAGGGGACAGGCAATTCACCCCTCCACTTT. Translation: CASGQGTGNSPLHF.

This CDR3 is CSGSFTSGRLVNEQFF. Here the CDR3 DNA reads TGCAGCGGCTCATTTACTAGCGGGAGATTGGTCAATGAGCAGTTCTTC. The chain carries TRBV29-1 and TRBJ2-1, with 11 bases aligning to TRBD2. CDR3 length: 16 residues. V lost 7 bases and J lost 6; bases outside the gene matches: 14. The germline V gene has CDR1 SQVTM and CDR2 ANQGSEA.

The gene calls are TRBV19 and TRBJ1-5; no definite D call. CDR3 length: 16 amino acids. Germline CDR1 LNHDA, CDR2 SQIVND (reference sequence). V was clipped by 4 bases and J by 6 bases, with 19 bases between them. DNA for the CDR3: TGTGCCAGTAGTAGACTTCCGGGAAATTATGGTCAGCCCCAGCATTTT. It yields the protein CASSRLPGNYGQPQHF.